This is a list of T cell receptor beta chains from one sample in a study of blood T cell repertoires in COVID-19. Method: immunoSEQ multiplex PCR; TCRdb's copy keeps in-frame clones and lacks some. The sample gives roughly 66,000 clones, about 91% of which show up once; about 7.3% is in the top ten. Sequenced material: peripheral blood. These receptor sequences come from a human donor in a cohort sampled during active COVID-19. Both conserved end residues are trimmed from each CDR3. A D gene is named only where the DNA matches it firmly.

V gene: TRBV7-8
J gene: TRBJ2-3
D gene: TRBD2
CDR3 protein: ASSLGGGSPDTQY

V gene: TRBV18
J gene: TRBJ1-2
D gene: TRBD1
CDR3 protein: ASSPRTGINYGYT

V gene: TRBV10-3
J gene: TRBJ2-3
D gene: NA
CDR3 protein: AIRPGETDTQY

V gene: TRBV4-3
J gene: TRBJ1-1
D gene: NA
CDR3 protein: ASSQGLRAGEAF

V gene: TRBV4-3
J gene: TRBJ1-6
D gene: TRBD1
CDR3 protein: ASSLRAGGNSPLH

V gene: TRBV7-9
J gene: TRBJ2-1
D gene: TRBD2
CDR3 protein: ASSLEGVVASGSNNEQF

V gene: TRBV5-1
J gene: TRBJ1-6
D gene: TRBD1
CDR3 protein: ASSFQSGTGESPLH

V gene: TRBV5-1
J gene: TRBJ2-5
D gene: NA
CDR3 protein: ASSLTVQETQY

V gene: TRBV9
J gene: TRBJ1-1
D gene: TRBD1
CDR3 protein: ASSTNRQGTANTEAF

V gene: TRBV11-2
J gene: TRBJ2-7
D gene: NA
CDR3 protein: ASSPNPGSYEQY

V gene: TRBV7-2
J gene: TRBJ2-7
D gene: NA
CDR3 protein: ASSLLGASTYEQY

V gene: TRBV27
J gene: TRBJ2-3
D gene: TRBD1
CDR3 protein: ASRKGTGAATDTQY

V gene: TRBV11-2
J gene: TRBJ1-5
D gene: NA
CDR3 protein: ASSLGSYRGNQPQH

V gene: TRBV12-3/TRBV12-4
J gene: TRBJ2-3
D gene: NA
CDR3 protein: ASSRRGGTQY

V gene: TRBV3-1/TRBV3-2
J gene: TRBJ2-1
D gene: TRBD2
CDR3 protein: ASSPPSGGYNEQF

V gene: TRBV25-1
J gene: TRBJ1-4
D gene: TRBD1
CDR3 protein: ASSKRTGENEKLF

V gene: TRBV30
J gene: TRBJ1-5
D gene: NA
CDR3 protein: AWSAIDSIQPQH

V gene: TRBV11-2
J gene: TRBJ2-7
D gene: NA
CDR3 protein: ASSLNRASYEQY

V gene: TRBV6-5
J gene: TRBJ1-1
D gene: NA
CDR3 protein: ASKSNNAEAF

V gene: TRBV3-1/TRBV3-2
J gene: TRBJ1-2
D gene: NA
CDR3 protein: ARHQLRDTRNYGYT

V gene: TRBV2
J gene: TRBJ2-5
D gene: NA
CDR3 protein: ASRADSFQETQY

V gene: TRBV6-5
J gene: TRBJ2-7
D gene: TRBD2
CDR3 protein: ASSYSTSGYEQY

V gene: TRBV19
J gene: TRBJ1-3
D gene: NA
CDR3 protein: ASSPRTAGNTIY

V gene: TRBV29-1
J gene: TRBJ1-2
D gene: TRBD1
CDR3 protein: SVEPPGTGIYGYT

V gene: TRBV5-6
J gene: TRBJ1-5
D gene: TRBD1
CDR3 protein: ASSTGQGLNQPQH

V gene: TRBV5-8
J gene: TRBJ1-2
D gene: NA
CDR3 protein: ANTLGRGWNYGYT

V gene: TRBV6-5
J gene: TRBJ2-1
D gene: TRBD1
CDR3 protein: ASSSRTGGTYNEQF

V gene: TRBV3-1/TRBV3-2
J gene: TRBJ2-2
D gene: NA
CDR3 protein: ASSLGGGGSSTGELF

V gene: TRBV19
J gene: TRBJ2-2
D gene: NA
CDR3 protein: ASSIYGELF

V gene: TRBV19
J gene: TRBJ1-5
D gene: TRBD1
CDR3 protein: ASAGWTGGEISQPQH

V gene: TRBV30
J gene: TRBJ2-7
D gene: NA
CDR3 protein: ACTRGGSSYEQY

V gene: TRBV5-6
J gene: TRBJ1-4
D gene: TRBD1
CDR3 protein: ASSLGKGALFGEKLF